Listed here are 27 T cell receptor beta chains from one sample, sequenced in a study of T cell repertoires in cytomegalovirus infection. TCRdb reprocessed the reads via MiXCR and lists one record per CDR3 protein. The repertoire consists of over 95,000 distinct CDR3 sequences, with around 30% occurring once and the leading ten covering 41%. Their cognate antigens are unknown. The sample in question was CD8+ T cells from cultured PBMCs, obtained from culture after CMV antigen stimulation. The source of these receptors is a human donor in good health (CMV status not recorded). Some clones in this sample may be carry-over from other donors' samples.

There are a few counts of this clonotype. This chain joins TRBV7-9 and TRBJ1-1; no definite D call. Germline loops: CDR1 SEHNR, CDR2 FQNEAQ (reference sequence). V was shortened by 7 bases and J by 1 base, with 7 bases between the two germline ends. The CDR3 is 12 residues long. Here the CDR3 reads CASTPENTEAFF. CDR3 nucleotide sequence: TGTGCCAGCACCCCAGAGAACACTGAAGCTTTCTTT.

This clonotype was observed at least ten times. The chain joins TRBV5-6 to TRBJ2-7, with a possible D match to TRBD1 (7 bases). Trimming pared 4 bases from V and 3 bases from J, leaving 20 bases between. This CDR3 spans 16 amino acids. Germline assignment: CDR1 SGHDT and CDR2 YYEEEE. The CDR3 DNA reads TGTGCCAGCAGCGGAGGGGAAGGGACAGTTTACTACGAGCAGTACTTC. It yields the protein CASSGGEGTVYYEQYF.

This clonotype has only a few counts. CDR3 amino acids: CASSLLDSGNQPQHF. CDR3 coding DNA: TGTGCCAGTAGTCTATTGGACAGTGGCAATCAGCCCCAGCATTTT. The chain couples TRBV19 to TRBJ1-5, with TRBD1 as a possible D gene (6 bases). Germline V gene sequence: CDR1 LNHDA, CDR2 SQIVND (reference sequence). The length of the CDR3 is 15 residues. V dropped 5 bases and J dropped 2 bases, with 13 bases sitting between them.

This clonotype was detected a few times. The genes are TRBV5-6 and TRBJ2-1; 9 bases are a match to TRBD2. V dropped 4 bases and J dropped 5; count of bases not matched to a gene: 16. The CDR3 extends over 18 amino acids. The germline V gene has CDR1 SGHDT and CDR2 YYEEEE. The CDR3 DNA is TGTGCCAGCAGCCCTCCGGGGGGTGTAGCGGGGGCCGACAATGAGCAGTTCTTC. It encodes CASSPPGGVAGADNEQFF.

This rearrangement joins TRBV6-4 to TRBJ2-1; 13 positions match TRBD2. J was trimmed by 5 bases and V by 4 bases; bases with no gene match: 5. The CDR3 runs to 16 residues. CDR1 is MRHNA and CDR2 is SNTAGT in the germline V gene. CDR3 residues: CASSAETSGGHNEQFF. The CDR3 DNA reads TGTGCCAGCAGTGCTGAGACTAGCGGGGGGCACAATGAGCAGTTCTTC.

This clonotype turned up a few times. CDR3 protein: CASTNPRSNQPQHF. DNA for the CDR3: TGTGCCAGCACCAACCCGAGGAGCAATCAGCCCCAGCATTTT. The gene calls are TRBV6-1 and TRBJ1-5; D unclear. The V gene lost 7 bases and the J gene lost 1 base, with 11 bases spanning the gap. Germline V CDR1 and CDR2: MNHNS, SASEGT. This CDR3 has 14 residues.

This chain uses TRBV28 with TRBJ1-3; D ambiguous. CDR1 is MDHEN, CDR2 SYDVKM, per germline. The CDR3 runs to 17 residues. With 3 bases removed from V and 3 bases from J, the gap between germline ends came to 18 bases. The CDR3 here is CASSLSRTLSGGNTIYF. The CDR3 DNA is TGTGCCAGCAGTTTGTCAAGGACGCTGAGCGGTGGAAACACCATATATTTT.

The chain couples TRBV9 to TRBJ2-3, with a tentative D call TRBD2 (7 bases). The CDR3 spans 17 residues. Trimming cost V 3 bases and J 2 bases, with 19 bases left between them. Germline CDR1 and CDR2: SGDLS and YYNGEE. CDR3 DNA sequence: TGTGCCAGCAGCGCGGGAGTGGGGGGGGCAATCACAGATACGCAGTATTTT. This sequence encodes CASSAGVGGAITDTQYF.

This chain uses TRBV19 with TRBJ1-6, with a tentative D call TRBD1 (5 bases). Trimming stripped 4 bases from V and 7 bases from J, with 11 bases between. The length of the CDR3 is 14 residues. Germline CDR1 is LNHDA and CDR2 is SQIVND (reference sequence). DNA for the CDR3: TGTGCCAGTAGTAAGGGGACCACGAATTCACCCCTCCACTTT. Its translation: CASSKGTTNSPLHF.

The chain carries TRBV20-1 and TRBJ2-3, with no clear D. The CDR3 runs to 14 residues. Germline values: CDR1 DFQATT, CDR2 SNEGSKA (reference sequence). V was pared by 2 bases and J by 0 bases, with 9 bases between. CDR3 loop: CSARRTISTDTQYF. CDR3 nucleotides: TGCAGTGCTAGACGGACCATTAGCACAGATACGCAGTATTTT.

This sequence joins TRBV5-4 and TRBJ2-7; the D is unclear. Germline V gene data show CDR1 as SGHNT and CDR2 as YYREEE (reference sequence). V was pared by 1 base and J by 2 bases, with 13 bases between. This CDR3 contains 15 residues. The CDR3, as DNA: TGTGCCAGCAGCTTGTCCCCTGGGCAGGCCTACGAGCAGTACTTC. Translated, it gives CASSLSPGQAYEQYF. The full variable domain, its missing parts supplied by reference TRBV5-4 and TRBJ2-7, is ETGVTQSPTHLIKTRGQQVTLRCSSQSGHNTVSWYQQALGQGPQFIFQYYREEENGRGNFPPRFSGLQFPNYSSELNVNALELDDSALYLCASSLSPGQAYEQYFGPGTRLTVT.

J is TRBJ2-2 and V is TRBV18; D uncertain. Per germline, CDR1 KGHSH and CDR2 LQKENI. Deletions cut 2 bases from V and 5 bases from J, with 15 bases between. The length of the CDR3 is 16 residues. The DNA for the CDR3 is TGTGCCAGCTCACCAGAACGAACGCACGGAACCGGGGAGCTGTTTTTT. Protein sequence: CASSPERTHGTGELFF.

The chain carries TRBV27 and TRBJ2-2; no reliable D call. Between the trimmed V and J ends, which lost 3 bases and 3 bases, there was a span of 14 bases. Germline CDR1 reads MNHEY; CDR2 reads SMNVEV (reference sequence). There are 16 residues in the CDR3. CDR3 protein: CASSFGNHRDTGELFF. DNA of the CDR3: TGTGCCAGCAGTTTTGGGAATCACCGGGACACCGGGGAGCTGTTTTTT.

In its sample, this clonotype was seen a few times. The genes are TRBV27 and TRBJ2-2; TRBD1 might be the D (6 bases). The germline V gene has CDR1 MNHEY and CDR2 SMNVEV (reference sequence). The V end was cut by 1 base, the J end by 9 bases, with 9 bases between. CDR3 size: 13 residues. DNA for the CDR3: TGTGCCAGCAGTTTATTCCAGGGGAGGGAGCTGTTTTTT. Encoded protein: CASSLFQGRELFF.

This clonotype was counted ten times or more. The chain links TRBV7-2 to TRBJ2-3, with D tentatively TRBD2 (7 bases). V lost 5 bases to trimming and J lost 1 base, with 19 bases between them. This CDR3 has 17 amino acids. Per germline, CDR1 SGHTA and CDR2 FQGNSA. CDR3 in amino acids: CASSLFSGGARTDTQYF. Here the CDR3 DNA reads TGTGCCAGCAGCCTGTTTTCTGGGGGGGCGCGCACAGATACGCAGTATTTT.

The V gene is TRBV20-1, the J gene TRBJ1-2; 7 bases are shared with TRBD1. The CDR3 consists of 17 residues. The ends lost 0 bases at V and 1 base at J; junction bases unmatched: 11. Germline V gene lookup returns CDR1 DFQATT and CDR2 SNEGSKA (reference sequence). The CDR3 loop reads CSARDPIDRDNNYGYTF. The DNA for the CDR3 is TGCAGTGCTAGAGACCCCATTGACAGGGATAATAACTATGGCTACACCTTC.

This clonotype was seen more than once but under ten times. The rearrangement links TRBV10-3 to TRBJ2-3; no firm D call. The CDR3 length is 14 residues. V lost 4 bases and J lost 2, with 10 bases in between. Per germline, CDR1 ENHRY and CDR2 SYGVKD. The CDR3 sequence is CAISAGVHTDTQYF. In DNA form, the CDR3 reads TGTGCCATCAGTGCTGGAGTCCACACAGATACGCAGTATTTT.

This clonotype was detected a few times. The V call is TRBV6-2 or TRBV6-3, the J call TRBJ2-2, with 16 bases fitting TRBD2. The CDR3 has 20 residues. V was clipped by 4 bases and J by 1 base; unmatched bases: 9. Germline V gene sequence: CDR1 MNHEY, CDR2 SVGEGT. CDR3 sequence reads: CASSLGLAGGLKRNTGELFF. CDR3 in DNA: TGTGCCAGCAGTTTGGGACTAGCGGGGGGGCTCAAGAGGAACACCGGGGAGCTGTTTTTT.

In this sample, this clonotype turned up a few times. The chain joins TRBV6-5 to TRBJ2-5; TRBD1 agrees at 10 bases. The CDR3 sequence is 15 residues long. Trimming cost V 8 bases and J 4 bases; bases outside gene matches: 10. Germline CDR1 and CDR2: MNHEY and SVGAGI. The CDR3 coding sequence is TGTGCCAGCTCCACGACAGGGGGCCTACGAGAGACCCAGTACTTC. Translating gives CASSTTGGLRETQYF.

J is TRBJ2-1 and V is TRBV4-1; TRBD1 matches 9 bases. V shed 4 bases and J 1 base; nucleotides not matched to a gene: 11. CDR1 and CDR2 from the germline V gene are MGHRA and YSYEKL. CDR3 length: 18 residues. CDR3 in DNA: TGCGCCAGCAGCCCGGGACAGGGCGGCCCCAGGTCCTACAATGAGCAGTTCTTC. Amino acids: CASSPGQGGPRSYNEQFF.

The rearrangement links TRBV5-5 to TRBJ2-2, with 8 positions matching TRBD1. The CDR3 spans 14 residues. V lost 0 bases to trimming and J lost 5 bases; unmatched junction nucleotides: 0. The germline gives CDR1 SGHKS, CDR2 YYEKEE (reference sequence). CDR3 bases: TGTGCCAGCAGCTTGGACAGGGGGACCGGGGAGCTGTTTTTT. Translation: CASSLDRGTGELFF. Full variable domain (remainder filled in from reference TRBV5-5 and TRBJ2-2): DAGVTQSPTHLIKTRGQQVTLRCSPISGHKSVSWYQQVLGQGPQFIFQYYEKEERGRGNFPDRFSARQFPNYSSELNVNALLLGDSALYLCASSLDRGTGELFFGEGSRLTVL.

This clonotype was recorded at least ten times. The chain employs TRBV7-8 and TRBJ2-7, with unresolved D. The CDR3 runs to 14 residues. Trimming left V 5 bases short and J 2 bases short, with 13 bases between. Looked up from germline, CDR1 is SGHVS and CDR2 is FQNEAQ. CDR3 sequence reads: CASSPTSRPYEQYF. The CDR3 nucleotides are TGTGCCAGCAGCCCGACTTCGAGACCCTACGAGCAGTACTTC.

The J gene is TRBJ2-3, the V gene TRBV6-6; the match to TRBD2 covers 15 bases. The CDR3 contains 17 residues. V gave up 5 bases and J gave up 4 bases; unmatched junction bases: 7. Germline loops: CDR1 MNHNY, CDR2 SVGAGI (reference sequence). CDR3 DNA: TGTGCCAGCAGTCGCCGGACTAGCGGGGGGGAGTCAGATACGCAGTATTTT. Translated, it gives CASSRRTSGGESDTQYF.

The V gene is TRBV2, the J gene TRBJ2-1; a weak D match, TRBD1 (5 bases). Per germline, CDR1 SNHLY and CDR2 FYNNEI. The CDR3 runs 16 residues. The V gene lost 8 bases and the J gene lost 5 bases, with 22 bases spanning the gap. In DNA, the CDR3 is TGTGCCAGCCTCGACGGAGCCCAGGGCAACAACAATGAGCAGTTCTTC. This gives the protein CASLDGAQGNNNEQFF.

The chain combines TRBV4-3 with TRBJ1-1, with 7 nucleotides matching TRBD1. Germline loops: CDR1 LGHNA, CDR2 YSLEER. The V gene end was trimmed by 3 bases and the J gene end by 4 bases; junction bases not matched to a gene: 11. CDR3 length: 16 residues. Here the CDR3 DNA reads TGCGCCAGCAGCCACGAGGCAGTTCAGGGGGGCACTGAAGCTTTCTTT. Its protein is CASSHEAVQGGTEAFF.

J is TRBJ2-7 and V is TRBV7-4, with D possibly TRBD1 on 5 matching bases. CDR1 is SGHVT, CDR2 SQSDAQ, per germline. The CDR3 covers 12 residues. Trimming took off 4 bases at V and 2 bases at J, with 6 bases between the two ends. The CDR3 reads CASSWTPYEQYF. In DNA form, the CDR3 reads TGTGCCAGCAGCTGGACACCCTACGAGCAGTACTTC.

This clonotype was detected ten times or more. The CDR3 sequence: CASSHLVVGGATDTQYF. CDR3 bases: TGTGCCAGCAGCCACTTGGTAGTGGGGGGAGCCACAGATACGCAGTATTTT. This chain uses TRBV7-8 with TRBJ2-3, with D perhaps matching TRBD2 (6 bases). V lost 5 bases and J 2 bases, leaving 20 bases between the germline ends. There are 17 residues in the CDR3. Germline assignment: CDR1 SGHVS and CDR2 FQNEAQ.